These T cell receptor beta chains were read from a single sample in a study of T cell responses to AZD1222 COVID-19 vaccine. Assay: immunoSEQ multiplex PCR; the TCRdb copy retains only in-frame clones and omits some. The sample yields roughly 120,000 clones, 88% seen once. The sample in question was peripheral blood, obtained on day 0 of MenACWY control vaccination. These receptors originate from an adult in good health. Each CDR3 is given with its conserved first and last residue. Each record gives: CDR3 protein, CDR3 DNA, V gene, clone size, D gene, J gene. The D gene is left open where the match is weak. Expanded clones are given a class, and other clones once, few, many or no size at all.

CDR3 protein: CASTGLGPDTQYF
CDR3 DNA: TGCGCCAGCACGGGACTAGGTCCGGATACGCAGTATTTT
V gene: TRBV10-2
clone size: NA
D gene: TRBD2
J gene: TRBJ2-3

CDR3 protein: CASSWGSYEQYF
CDR3 DNA: TGCGCCAGCAGCTGGGGCTCCTACGAGCAGTACTTC
V gene: TRBV5-1
clone size: NA
D gene: NA
J gene: TRBJ2-7

CDR3 protein: CASSPGLTGTGELFF
CDR3 DNA: TGTGCCAGCAGCCCGGGACTTACGGGCACCGGGGAGCTGTTTTTT
V gene: TRBV7-9
clone size: NA
D gene: NA
J gene: TRBJ2-2

CDR3 protein: CASQTRGEGTWSGYTF
CDR3 DNA: TGTGCCAGCCAGACCCGCGGGGAGGGAACTTGGTCTGGCTACACCTTC
V gene: TRBV19
clone size: NA
D gene: NA
J gene: TRBJ1-2

CDR3 protein: CATSTRQTGETQYF
CDR3 DNA: TGTGCCACCAGCACCCGACAGACTGGGGAGACCCAGTACTTC
V gene: TRBV15
clone size: NA
D gene: NA
J gene: TRBJ2-5

CDR3 protein: CASSIVGVSTGELFF
CDR3 DNA: TGTGCCAGTAGTATAGTTGGGGTGAGCACCGGGGAGCTGTTTTTT
V gene: TRBV19
clone size: NA
D gene: NA
J gene: TRBJ2-2

CDR3 protein: CASSPGAISGRETHYF
CDR3 DNA: TGTGCCAGCAGCCCAGGGGCGATTAGCGGAAGAGAGACCCATTACTTC
V gene: TRBV9
clone size: once
D gene: NA
J gene: TRBJ2-5

CDR3 protein: CASSLVFGLSYEQYF
CDR3 DNA: TGCGCCAGCAGCTTGGTTTTCGGGCTCTCCTACGAGCAGTACTTC
V gene: TRBV5-1
clone size: NA
D gene: NA
J gene: TRBJ2-7

CDR3 protein: CASSGRETQYF
CDR3 DNA: TGTGCCAGCAGTGGGCGGGAGACCCAGTACTTC
V gene: TRBV2
clone size: NA
D gene: NA
J gene: TRBJ2-5

CDR3 protein: CASRTGGNTEAFF
CDR3 DNA: TGTGCCAGCCGGACAGGGGGTAACACTGAAGCTTTCTTT
V gene: TRBV12-3/TRBV12-4
clone size: NA
D gene: TRBD1
J gene: TRBJ1-1

CDR3 protein: CAWSGQVNTEAFF
CDR3 DNA: TGTGCCTGGAGTGGGCAGGTGAACACTGAAGCTTTCTTT
V gene: TRBV30
clone size: NA
D gene: NA
J gene: TRBJ1-1

CDR3 protein: CASSPDRYEQYF
CDR3 DNA: TGTGCCAGCAGCCCGGACAGGTACGAGCAGTACTTC
V gene: TRBV7-9
clone size: NA
D gene: TRBD1
J gene: TRBJ2-7

CDR3 protein: CAWSQQGASGYTF
CDR3 DNA: TGTGCCTGGAGTCAACAGGGGGCATCGGGCTACACCTTC
V gene: TRBV30
clone size: NA
D gene: TRBD1
J gene: TRBJ1-2

CDR3 protein: CASSPNAGAVQPQHF
CDR3 DNA: TGTGCCAGTAGCCCGAACGCGGGGGCGGTACAGCCCCAGCATTTT
V gene: TRBV19
clone size: NA
D gene: NA
J gene: TRBJ1-5

CDR3 protein: CASRPPVGLGGTEAFF
CDR3 DNA: TGTGCCAGCAGACCCCCCGTCGGCCTCGGGGGGACTGAAGCTTTCTTT
V gene: TRBV28
clone size: NA
D gene: NA
J gene: TRBJ1-1

CDR3 protein: CASSLFGVGEEKLFF
CDR3 DNA: TGTGCCAGCAGTTTATTTGGGGTAGGGGAGGAAAAACTGTTTTTT
V gene: TRBV27
clone size: NA
D gene: NA
J gene: TRBJ1-4

CDR3 protein: CASSSHSGRAPDTQYF
CDR3 DNA: TGCGCCAGCAGCTCCCATAGCGGGAGGGCCCCAGATACGCAGTATTTT
V gene: TRBV5-1
clone size: NA
D gene: TRBD2
J gene: TRBJ2-3

CDR3 protein: CASSQAASGRTDTQYF
CDR3 DNA: TGTGCCAGCAGCCAAGCGGCTAGTGGGAGAACAGATACGCAGTATTTT
V gene: TRBV3-1/TRBV3-2
clone size: NA
D gene: NA
J gene: TRBJ2-3

CDR3 protein: CASSLEGLAGYNEQFF
CDR3 DNA: TGTGCCAGCAGCTTAGAGGGACTAGCGGGTTACAATGAGCAGTTCTTC
V gene: TRBV11-1
clone size: NA
D gene: TRBD2
J gene: TRBJ2-1

CDR3 protein: CAIRGKGGMDNEQFF
CDR3 DNA: TGTGCCATCAGAGGAAAGGGGGGGATGGACAATGAGCAGTTCTTC
V gene: TRBV10-3
clone size: NA
D gene: NA
J gene: TRBJ2-1

CDR3 protein: CASSYSGTGVQPQHF
CDR3 DNA: TGTGCCAGCAGTTACTCCGGGACAGGGGTTCAGCCCCAGCATTTT
V gene: TRBV6-5
clone size: few
D gene: TRBD1
J gene: TRBJ1-5

CDR3 protein: CASSLAGGLFYEQYF
CDR3 DNA: TGTGCCAGCAGCTTGGCAGGGGGTTTGTTCTACGAGCAGTACTTC
V gene: TRBV5-4
clone size: NA
D gene: TRBD1
J gene: TRBJ2-7

CDR3 protein: CASSQDLGKYEQYF
CDR3 DNA: TGTGCCAGCAGCCAAGATCTGGGGAAGTACGAGCAGTACTTC
V gene: TRBV14
clone size: NA
D gene: NA
J gene: TRBJ2-7

CDR3 protein: CASSASLAGGYEQYF
CDR3 DNA: TGTGCCAGTAGTGCATCACTAGCGGGAGGTTACGAGCAGTACTTC
V gene: TRBV19
clone size: NA
D gene: TRBD2
J gene: TRBJ2-7

CDR3 protein: CASSSFRTALNEKLFF
CDR3 DNA: TGTGCCAGCAGCTCCTTCAGGACGGCTCTTAATGAAAAACTGTTTTTT
V gene: TRBV7-9
clone size: NA
D gene: NA
J gene: TRBJ1-4

CDR3 protein: CASSSRRWGGEGNTIYF
CDR3 DNA: TGTGCCAGCAGCTCACGACGTTGGGGAGGTGAAGGAAACACCATATATTTT
V gene: TRBV11-2
clone size: NA
D gene: NA
J gene: TRBJ1-3

CDR3 protein: CASSKGGGYNEQFF
CDR3 DNA: TGTGCCAGCAGCAAGGGTGGCGGGTACAATGAGCAGTTCTTC
V gene: TRBV7-3
clone size: NA
D gene: NA
J gene: TRBJ2-1

CDR3 protein: CASSPGGWGLADQETQYF
CDR3 DNA: TGCGCCAGCAGCCCCGGTGGGTGGGGTCTAGCGGACCAAGAGACCCAGTACTTC
V gene: TRBV4-1
clone size: NA
D gene: TRBD2
J gene: TRBJ2-5